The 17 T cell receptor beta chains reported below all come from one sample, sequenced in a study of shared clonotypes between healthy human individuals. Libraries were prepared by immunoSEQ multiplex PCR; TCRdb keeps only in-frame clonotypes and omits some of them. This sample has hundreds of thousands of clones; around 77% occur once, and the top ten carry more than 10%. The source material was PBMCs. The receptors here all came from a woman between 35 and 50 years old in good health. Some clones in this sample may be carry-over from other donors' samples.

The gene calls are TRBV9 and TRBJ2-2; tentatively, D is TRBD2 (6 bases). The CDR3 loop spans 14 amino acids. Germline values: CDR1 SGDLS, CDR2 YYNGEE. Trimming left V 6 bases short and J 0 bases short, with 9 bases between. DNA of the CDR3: TGTGCCAGCAATAAGCGGGCGAACACCGGGGAGCTGTTTTTT. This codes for CASNKRANTGELFF.

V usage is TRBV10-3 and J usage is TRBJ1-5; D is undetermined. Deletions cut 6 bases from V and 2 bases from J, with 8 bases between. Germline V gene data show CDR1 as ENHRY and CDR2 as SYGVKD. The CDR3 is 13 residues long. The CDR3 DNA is TGTGCCATCAGCGGGGAACGCAATCAGCCCCAGCATTTT. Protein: CAISGERNQPQHF.

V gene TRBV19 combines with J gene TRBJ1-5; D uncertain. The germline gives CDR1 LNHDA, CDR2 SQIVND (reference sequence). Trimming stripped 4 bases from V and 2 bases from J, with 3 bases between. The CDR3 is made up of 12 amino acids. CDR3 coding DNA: TGTGCCAGTAGTAATGGCAATCAGCCCCAGCATTTT. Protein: CASSNGNQPQHF.

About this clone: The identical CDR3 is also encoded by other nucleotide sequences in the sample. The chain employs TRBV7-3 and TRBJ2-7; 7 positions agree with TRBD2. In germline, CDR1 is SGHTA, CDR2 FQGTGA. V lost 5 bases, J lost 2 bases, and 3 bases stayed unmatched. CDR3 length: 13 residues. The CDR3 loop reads CASSPSGTYEQYF. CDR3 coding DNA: TGTGCCAGCAGCCCTAGCGGTACCTACGAGCAGTACTTC. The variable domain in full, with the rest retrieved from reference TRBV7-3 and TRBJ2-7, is GAGVSQTPSNKVTEKGKYVELRCDPISGHTALYWYRQSLGQGPEFLIYFQGTGAADDSGLPNDRFFAVRPEGSVSTLKIQRTERGDSAVYLCASSPSGTYEQYFGPGTRLTVT.

In DNA form, the CDR3 reads TGTGCCAGCAGTCTGCCGGGACAGAGGTGGCCCACTGAAGCTTTCTTT. Protein product: CASSLPGQRWPTEAFF. The chain combines TRBV5-4 with TRBJ1-1; TRBD1 matches at 7 bases. The V gene's germline CDR1 is SGHNT and CDR2 YYREEE (reference sequence). V lost 5 bases, J lost 4 bases, and 14 bases stayed unmatched. The CDR3 has 16 residues.

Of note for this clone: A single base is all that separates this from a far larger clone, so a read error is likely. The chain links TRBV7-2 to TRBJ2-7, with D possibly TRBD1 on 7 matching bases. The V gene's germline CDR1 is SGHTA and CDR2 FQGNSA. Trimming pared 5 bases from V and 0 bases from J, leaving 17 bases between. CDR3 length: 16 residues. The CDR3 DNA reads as TGTGCCAGCAGCCGCAACGGCGGGACAGTCTCCTACGAGCAGTACTTC. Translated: CASSRNGGTVSYEQYF.

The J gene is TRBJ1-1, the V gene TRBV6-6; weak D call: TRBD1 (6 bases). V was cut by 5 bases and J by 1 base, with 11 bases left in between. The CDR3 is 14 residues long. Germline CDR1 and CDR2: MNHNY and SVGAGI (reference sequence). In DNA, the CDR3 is TGTGCCAGCAGTGACATACAGGGGAACACTGAAGCTTTCTTT. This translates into CASSDIQGNTEAFF.

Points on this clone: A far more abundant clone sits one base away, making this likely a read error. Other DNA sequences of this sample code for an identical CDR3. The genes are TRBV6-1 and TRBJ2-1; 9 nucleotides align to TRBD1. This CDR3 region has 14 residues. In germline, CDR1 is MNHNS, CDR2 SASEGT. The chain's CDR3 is CATSPGQGGNEQFF. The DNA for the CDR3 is TGTGCCACCAGTCCGGGACAGGGTGGCAATGAGCAGTTCTTC.

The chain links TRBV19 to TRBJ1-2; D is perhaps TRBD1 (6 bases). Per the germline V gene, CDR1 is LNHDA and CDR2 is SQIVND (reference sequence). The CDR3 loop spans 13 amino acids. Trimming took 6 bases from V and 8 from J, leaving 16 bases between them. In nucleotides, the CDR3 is TGTGCCAGTAGATCAGGGGAATCGGTGGGCTACACCTTC. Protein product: CASRSGESVGYTF.

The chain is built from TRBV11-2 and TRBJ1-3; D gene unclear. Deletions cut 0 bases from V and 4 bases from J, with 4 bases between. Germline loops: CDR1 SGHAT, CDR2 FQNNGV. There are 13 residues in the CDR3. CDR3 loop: CASSLERGNTIYF. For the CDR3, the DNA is TGTGCCAGCAGCTTAGAGCGGGGAAACACCATATATTTT.

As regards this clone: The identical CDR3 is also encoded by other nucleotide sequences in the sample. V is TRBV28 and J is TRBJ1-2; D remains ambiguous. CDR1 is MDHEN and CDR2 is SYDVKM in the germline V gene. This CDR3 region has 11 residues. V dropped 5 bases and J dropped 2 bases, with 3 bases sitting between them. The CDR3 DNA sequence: TGTGCCAGCAGTGACAACTATGGCTACACCTTC. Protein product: CASSDNYGYTF.

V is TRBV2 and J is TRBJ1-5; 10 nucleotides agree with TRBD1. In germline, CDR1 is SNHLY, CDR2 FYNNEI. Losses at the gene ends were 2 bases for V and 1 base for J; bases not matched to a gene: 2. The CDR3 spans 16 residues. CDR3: CASSEWTGGSNQPQHF. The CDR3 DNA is TGTGCCAGCAGTGAATGGACAGGGGGGAGCAATCAGCCCCAGCATTTT.

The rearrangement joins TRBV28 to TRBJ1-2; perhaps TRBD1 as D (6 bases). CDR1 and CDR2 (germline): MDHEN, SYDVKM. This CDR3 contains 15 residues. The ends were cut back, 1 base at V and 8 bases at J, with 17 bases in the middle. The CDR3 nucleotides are TGTGCCAGCAGTTTATCCCCCGGGGAGGGGGTGGGCTACACCTTC. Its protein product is CASSLSPGEGVGYTF.

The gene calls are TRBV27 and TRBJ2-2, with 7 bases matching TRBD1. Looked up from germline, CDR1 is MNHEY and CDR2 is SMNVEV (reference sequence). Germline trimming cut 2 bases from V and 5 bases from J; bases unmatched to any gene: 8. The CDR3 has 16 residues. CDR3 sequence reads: CASSLGKGAGTGELFF. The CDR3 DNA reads TGTGCCAGCAGTTTAGGGAAGGGGGCGGGTACCGGGGAGCTGTTTTTT.

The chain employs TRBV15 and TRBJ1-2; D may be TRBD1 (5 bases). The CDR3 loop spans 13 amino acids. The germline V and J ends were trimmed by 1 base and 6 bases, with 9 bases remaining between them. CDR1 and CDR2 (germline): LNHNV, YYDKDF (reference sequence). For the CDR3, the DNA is TGTGCCACCAGCAGAGGTGCGGGGGATGGCTACACCTTC. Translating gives CATSRGAGDGYTF.

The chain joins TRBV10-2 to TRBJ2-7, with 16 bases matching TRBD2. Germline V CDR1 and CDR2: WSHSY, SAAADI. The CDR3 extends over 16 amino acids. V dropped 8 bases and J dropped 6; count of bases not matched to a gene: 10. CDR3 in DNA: TGCGCCAGCTGGCCGGGACTAGCGGGAGGGCCTGGCGAGCAGTACTTC. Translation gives CASWPGLAGGPGEQYF.

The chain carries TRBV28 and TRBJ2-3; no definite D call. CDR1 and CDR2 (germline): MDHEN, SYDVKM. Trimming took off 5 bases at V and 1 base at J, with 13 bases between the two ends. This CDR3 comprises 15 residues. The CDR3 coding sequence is TGTGCCAGCAGTCCAATTCCCCGGGGCACAGATACGCAGTATTTT. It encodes CASSPIPRGTDTQYF. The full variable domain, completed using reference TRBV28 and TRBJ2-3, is DVKVTQSSRYLVKRTGEKVFLECVQDMDHENMFWYRQDPGLGLRLIYFSYDVKMKEKGDIPEGYSVSREKKERFSLILESASTNQTSMYLCASSPIPRGTDTQYFGPGTRLTVL.